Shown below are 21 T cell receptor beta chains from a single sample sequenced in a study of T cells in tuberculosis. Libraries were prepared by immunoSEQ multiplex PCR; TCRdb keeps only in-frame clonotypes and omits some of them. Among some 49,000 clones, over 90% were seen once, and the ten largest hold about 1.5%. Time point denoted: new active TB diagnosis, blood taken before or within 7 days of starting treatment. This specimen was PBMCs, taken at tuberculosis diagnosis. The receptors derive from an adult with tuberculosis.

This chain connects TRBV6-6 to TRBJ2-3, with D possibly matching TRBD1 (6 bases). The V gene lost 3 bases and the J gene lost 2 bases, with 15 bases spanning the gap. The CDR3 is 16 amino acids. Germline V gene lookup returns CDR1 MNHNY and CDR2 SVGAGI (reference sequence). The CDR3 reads CASSYGQTITTDTQYF. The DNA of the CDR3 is TGTGCCAGCAGTTATGGACAGACTATCACCACAGATACGCAGTATTTT.

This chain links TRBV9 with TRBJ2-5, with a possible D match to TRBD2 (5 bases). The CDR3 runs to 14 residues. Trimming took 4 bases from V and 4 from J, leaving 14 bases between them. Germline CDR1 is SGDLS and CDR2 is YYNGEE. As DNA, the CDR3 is TGTGCCAGCAGCCATGGAACGCTAGCAGAGACCCAGTACTTC. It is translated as CASSHGTLAETQYF.

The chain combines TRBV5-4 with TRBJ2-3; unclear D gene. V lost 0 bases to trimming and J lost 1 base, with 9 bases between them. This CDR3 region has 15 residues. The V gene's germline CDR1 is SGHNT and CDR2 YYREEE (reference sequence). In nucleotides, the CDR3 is TGTGCCAGCAGCTTGGGCGGCTACCGCACAGATACGCAGTATTTT. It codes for CASSLGGYRTDTQYF.

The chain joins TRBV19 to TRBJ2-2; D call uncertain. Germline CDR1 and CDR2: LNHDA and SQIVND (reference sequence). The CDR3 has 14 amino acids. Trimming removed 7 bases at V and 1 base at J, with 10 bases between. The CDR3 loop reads CASILSVNTGELFF. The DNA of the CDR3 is TGTGCCAGTATTTTGTCGGTGAACACCGGGGAGCTGTTTTTT.

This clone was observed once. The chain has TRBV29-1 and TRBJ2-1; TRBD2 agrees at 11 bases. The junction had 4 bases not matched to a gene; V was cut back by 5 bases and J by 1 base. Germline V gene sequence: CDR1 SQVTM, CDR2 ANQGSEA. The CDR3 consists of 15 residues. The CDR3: CSVILAGGSYNEQFF. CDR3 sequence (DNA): TGCAGCGTTATCTTAGCGGGAGGGTCCTACAATGAGCAGTTCTTC.

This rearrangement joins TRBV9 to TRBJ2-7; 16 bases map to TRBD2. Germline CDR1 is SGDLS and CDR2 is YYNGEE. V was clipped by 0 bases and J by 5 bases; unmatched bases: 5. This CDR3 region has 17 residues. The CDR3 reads CASSVGGTSGRGDEQYF. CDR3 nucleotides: TGTGCCAGCAGCGTAGGAGGGACTAGCGGGAGGGGAGACGAGCAGTACTTC. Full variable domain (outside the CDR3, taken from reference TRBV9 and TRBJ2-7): DSGVTQTPKHLITATGQRVTLRCSPRSGDLSVYWYQQSLDQGLQFLIQYYNGEERAKGNILERFSAQQFPDLHSELNLSSLELGDSALYFCASSVGGTSGRGDEQYFGPGTRLTVT.

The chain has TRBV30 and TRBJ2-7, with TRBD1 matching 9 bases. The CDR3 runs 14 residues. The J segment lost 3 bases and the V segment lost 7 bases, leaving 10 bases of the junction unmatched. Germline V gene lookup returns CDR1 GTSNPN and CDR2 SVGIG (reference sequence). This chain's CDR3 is CAYSTRDRDYEQYF. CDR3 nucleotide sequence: TGTGCCTACTCAACCCGGGACAGGGACTACGAGCAGTACTTC.

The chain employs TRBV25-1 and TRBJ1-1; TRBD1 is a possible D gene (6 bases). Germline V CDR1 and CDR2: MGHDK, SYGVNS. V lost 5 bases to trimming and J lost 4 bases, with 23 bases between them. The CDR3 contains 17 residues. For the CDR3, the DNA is TGTGCCAGCAGTCCACCCTGGGGGCGGCCGTCGGGCACTGAAGCTTTCTTT. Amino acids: CASSPPWGRPSGTEAFF.

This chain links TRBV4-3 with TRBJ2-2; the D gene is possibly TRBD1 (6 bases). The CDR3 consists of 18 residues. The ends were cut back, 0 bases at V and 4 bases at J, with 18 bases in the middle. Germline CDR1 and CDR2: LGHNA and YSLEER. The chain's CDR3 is CASSQDSSGAQVTGELFF. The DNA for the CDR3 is TGCGCCAGCAGCCAAGACAGTTCAGGGGCGCAGGTCACCGGGGAGCTGTTTTTT.

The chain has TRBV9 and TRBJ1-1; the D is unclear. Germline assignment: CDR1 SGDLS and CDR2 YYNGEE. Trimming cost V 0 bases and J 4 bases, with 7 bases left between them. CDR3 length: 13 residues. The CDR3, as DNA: TGTGCCAGCAGCGTAGCTGGGAGCACTGAAGCTTTCTTT. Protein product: CASSVAGSTEAFF.

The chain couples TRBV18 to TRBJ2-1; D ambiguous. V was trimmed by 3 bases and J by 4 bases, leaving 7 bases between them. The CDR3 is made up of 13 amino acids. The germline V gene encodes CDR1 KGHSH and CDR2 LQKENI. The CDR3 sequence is CASSPKQYNEQFF. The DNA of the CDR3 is TGTGCCAGCTCACCGAAGCAATACAATGAGCAGTTCTTC.

Here the CDR3 reads CALQSTGFGYTF. CDR3 sequence (DNA): TGTGCCTTACAATCGACAGGGTTCGGCTACACCTTC. The chain has TRBV28 and TRBJ1-2, with 7 nucleotides matching TRBD1. The CDR3 runs 12 residues. The V gene's germline CDR1 is MDHEN and CDR2 SYDVKM. V was pared by 11 bases and J by 8 bases, with 11 bases of the junction left unmatched.

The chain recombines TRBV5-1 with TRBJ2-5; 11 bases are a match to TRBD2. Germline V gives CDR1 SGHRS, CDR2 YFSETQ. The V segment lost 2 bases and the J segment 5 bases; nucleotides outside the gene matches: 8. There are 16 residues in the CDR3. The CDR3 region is CASSFTTSGADETQYF. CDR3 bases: TGCGCCAGCAGCTTCACGACTAGCGGGGCGGATGAGACCCAGTACTTC. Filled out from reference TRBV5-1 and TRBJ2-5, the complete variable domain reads KAGVTQTPRYLIKTRGQQVTLSCSPISGHRSVSWYQQTPGQGLQFLFEYFSETQRNKGNFPGRFSGRQFSNSRSEMNVSTLELGDSALYLCASSFTTSGADETQYFGPGTRLLVL.

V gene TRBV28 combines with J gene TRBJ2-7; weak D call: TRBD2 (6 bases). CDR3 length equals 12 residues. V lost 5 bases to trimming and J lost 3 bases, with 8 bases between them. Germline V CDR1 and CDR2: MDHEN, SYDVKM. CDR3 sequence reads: CASSRDFYEQYF. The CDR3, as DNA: TGTGCCAGCAGTCGGGACTTCTACGAGCAGTACTTC.

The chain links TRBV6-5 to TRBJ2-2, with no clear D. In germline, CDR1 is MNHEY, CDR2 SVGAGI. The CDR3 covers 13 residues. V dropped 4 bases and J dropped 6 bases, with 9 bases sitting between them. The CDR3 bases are TGTGCCAGCAGTTCCTTTCAGGCCGGGGAGCTGTTTTTT. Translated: CASSSFQAGELFF.

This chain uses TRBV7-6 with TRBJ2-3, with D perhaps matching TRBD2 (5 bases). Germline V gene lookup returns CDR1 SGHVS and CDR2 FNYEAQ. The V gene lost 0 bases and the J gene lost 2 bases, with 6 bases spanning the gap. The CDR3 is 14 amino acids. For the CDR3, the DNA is TGTGCCAGCAGCTTAGCGAGGGACACAGATACGCAGTATTTT. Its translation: CASSLARDTDTQYF.

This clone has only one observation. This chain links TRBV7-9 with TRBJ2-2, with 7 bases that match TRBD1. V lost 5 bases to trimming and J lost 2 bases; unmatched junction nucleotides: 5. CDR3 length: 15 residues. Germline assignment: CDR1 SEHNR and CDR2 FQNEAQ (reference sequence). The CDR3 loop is CASSPRGTNTGELFF. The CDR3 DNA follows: TGTGCCAGCAGCCCCAGGGGGACCAACACCGGGGAGCTGTTTTTT.

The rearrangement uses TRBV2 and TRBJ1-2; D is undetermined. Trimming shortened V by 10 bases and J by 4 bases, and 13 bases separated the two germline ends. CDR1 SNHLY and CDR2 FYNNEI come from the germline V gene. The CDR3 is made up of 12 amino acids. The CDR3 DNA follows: TGTGCCACTCCGGACGGAGGCTATGGCTACACCTTC. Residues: CATPDGGYGYTF.

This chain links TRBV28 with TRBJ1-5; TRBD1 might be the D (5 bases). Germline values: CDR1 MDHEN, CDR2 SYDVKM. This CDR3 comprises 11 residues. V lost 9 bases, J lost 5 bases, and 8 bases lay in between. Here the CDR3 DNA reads TGTGCCAGTGGGACTCATCAGCCCCAGCATTTT. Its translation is CASGTHQPQHF.

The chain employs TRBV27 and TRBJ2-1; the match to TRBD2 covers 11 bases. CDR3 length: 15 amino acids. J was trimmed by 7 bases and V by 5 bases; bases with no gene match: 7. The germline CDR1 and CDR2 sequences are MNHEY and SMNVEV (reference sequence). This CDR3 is CASSPLAGVQNEQFF. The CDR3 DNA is TGTGCCAGCAGTCCACTAGCGGGAGTTCAAAATGAGCAGTTCTTC.

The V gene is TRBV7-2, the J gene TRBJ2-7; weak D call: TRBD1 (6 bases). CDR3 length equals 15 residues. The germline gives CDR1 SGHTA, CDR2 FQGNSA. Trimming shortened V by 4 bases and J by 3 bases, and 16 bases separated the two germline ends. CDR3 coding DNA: TGTGCCAGCAGCTCTAGGGCGGCAGGGGACTACGAGCAGTACTTC. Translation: CASSSRAAGDYEQYF.